This TCR beta chain is from a study of blood T cell repertoires in COVID-19. Study details: T cells, B-cell-depleted T cells, or PBMCs supplied cDNA or gDNA.

Authors' analysis steps: Amplification from reference gene primers served as the basis for estimated nucleated cell counts. The repertoire was sequenced with immunoSEQ multiplex PCR; TCRdb's copy has only in-frame clones and lacks some. V and J calls and clone size follow that table, whereas D and trimming were derived from the DNA. The table shows approximately 49,000 clones, with 84% occurring only once. Germline CDR1 and CDR2: SGHVS and FQNEAQ. Trimming stripped 3 bases from V and 4 bases from J, with 18 bases between. This CDR3 region has 16 residues. The source is a man in his forties or fifties with acute or convalescent COVID-19. Sequences were obtained from peripheral blood. This chain uses TRBV7-8 with TRBJ2-5; possibly TRBD1 for D (8 bases). CDR3 in DNA: TGTGCCAGCAGCTTTTCCGTGACAGGGGAGGGAGAGACCCAGTACTTC. Translation: CASSFSVTGEGETQYF.